Described below is a single T cell receptor beta chain sequence and its context. The antigen it recognizes is unknown. No base quality values were provided; no much bigger clone lies one nucleotide off. This entry belongs to a study of shared clonotypes between healthy human individuals (dated by TCRdb to the early 2020s). Regarding the research as a whole: The cohort included three men and a couple of women between 18 and 49 years of age. Different laboratories and diverse techniques were used to prepare libraries and sequence TCR repertoires, to increase sequencing depth and limit assay-specific biases. To estimate repertoire size and how much clonotypes are shared between individuals, the study performed deep sequencing of blood TCR repertoires from roughly five healthy adults. For each donor, CD4 naive and CD4 memory were each run on three plates, CD8 naive on two plates, and CD8 memory on one plate. Between about 0.8 and 9 billion PBMCs per donor were obtained by leukapheresis.

CD8 naive samples were CD45RO-negative cells positively selected for CCR7, giving a CD45RA+CCR7+ population that excluded TemRA cells. The donors were healthy, HIV-negative adults with no recently reported acute infections or vaccinations. Only Caucasian adults living in Nashville, Tennessee, USA were represented among the donors. Blood was obtained by leukapheresis, after which PBMCs were separated by Ficoll-Histopaque density gradient centrifugation and cryopreserved in liquid nitrogen vapor phase. Purity and quantity of every magnetically sorted T cell population were checked by analytical flow cytometry. Each sorted fraction had its genomic DNA isolated and then quantified by UV absorbance on a Nanodrop 2000c. Using the deep immunoSEQ assay, multiplex PCR amplified TCR CDR3 regions from genomic DNA. Extracted genomic DNA from each cell subset was spread evenly across all wells of several immunoSEQ 96-well plates, with each plate serving as a replicate. For sorted subsets, 150 to 200 ng genomic DNA, equal to some 28,000 T cell genomes, was loaded into each replicate PCR. The purified libraries were quantified using a Qubit 3.0 fluorometer, sized with a Bioanalyzer 2100, and then quantified again using the KAPA Library Quantification kit. Every immunoSEQ 96-well plate was sequenced on a dedicated single-read 150-cycle Illumina NextSeq 550 flow cell. The paper's processing steps were these. The immunoSEQ output contained only junctional sequences without quality scores, so filtering could not match that applied to full-length reads. Sequences were annotated with PyIR, a Python wrapper for IgBLAST v1.9, using IMGT germline references to assign V/J genes and CDR3. Reads with weak V/J assignments (E-value above 1e-6), missing CDR3, stop codons, out-of-frame junctions, or ambiguous translated residues were removed. V3J clonotypes were defined by identical inferred V gene, J gene, and CDR3 amino acid sequence. Percentage overlap between repertoires was calculated by dividing the number of shared unique clonotypes by the size of the smaller repertoire. Repertoire richness was assessed with RTK rarefaction, the Chao1 estimator, and Recon v2.1 estimates of unobserved clonotypes. For all TCRbeta clonotypes obtained by the gDNA method from a few donors, generation probabilities were computed with OLGA. This immuneACCESS table, as held by TCRdb, lists in-frame sequences with V and J called but not all clones. Of the missing ones, under half trace to an unresolved V gene in checked studies; the others have no known cause. D and trimming were read from the DNA, whereas the V and J calls and clone size are those reported in that table. A total of about 2 million clones appear in this sample, less than 95% of them only once. The ten largest clones add up to 0.9% to 1.3% of the sample.

The paper's findings and limits, for the study overall: Sharing across a few donors was observed for around 5% of naive CD4, over 3% of naive CD8, over 2% of memory CD4, and around 0.42% of memory CD8 clonotypes. Pairwise subsampling indicated that sequencing depth was expected to affect the degree of clonotype sharing among donors. Because the study included only a small number of donors, the genetic and exposure-history diversity represented was limited. Sampling was limited to blood, and TCR repertoires in tissue likely differ from TCR repertoires in blood. Compared with non-shared clonotypes, clonotypes shared by all four sorted-subset donors had higher generation probabilities. Naive subsets generally had larger estimated clonotype richness than memory subsets did. Incomplete sequencing was indicated by rarefaction of sorted-subset datasets, despite the large sequencing depth.

This TCR was recovered from a man aged 18-30 years in good health. The sequenced material came from naive CD8+ T cells sorted from blood. Explained via the paper, the cell subset or site label denotes: CD45RA+CCR7+.

The CDR3 protein: CASSLQGAGPSYEQYF. The sequenced DNA: TGTGCCAGCAGCCTTCAGGGCGCAGGGCCCTCCTACGAGCAGTACTTC. The chain uses TRBV2 and TRBJ2-7; TRBD1 might be the D gene, on 5 matching bases. Measured from the cysteine to the phenylalanine, the CDR3 is 16 residues long. Only the CDR3 DNA is retained, 48 bases long and in frame from the first base. The trim is 6 bases for V and 0 bases for J, with a gap of 18 bases between the germline ends. Reading the germline V gene gives CDR1 SNHLY and CDR2 FYNNEI.